This T cell receptor (beta chain) was recorded in a study of T cells after yellow fever vaccination (dated by TCRdb to the late 2010s). About the investigation overall: The SMART-Seq v4 Ultra Low Input RNA kit was used to prepare libraries from fractions with low cell numbers. To follow T-cell clones before and after both primary and booster YFV17D yellow fever vaccination, bulk TCR alpha and beta repertoires underwent longitudinal sequencing. Two healthy male donors, one aged 18 to 29 and one aged 30 to 40 years, made up the cohort. Bulk PBMC replicates and cell subsets were isolated from blood drawn at multiple timepoints before and after both primary and secondary immunization. Beyond this particular receptor, the publication reports: The secondary T-cell response was found to be weaker but faster than the primary response, with a peak reached on day 5 rather than on day 15. The study included only a couple of donors, which limits how far the findings can be generalized. A small fraction of clonotypes showed up in both the CD4 and CD8 compartments, probably as a result of convergent recombination. Computational filtering was needed because FACS-sorted repertoires could contain abundant contaminating clonotypes from the bulk population. After the booster, most clones that had expanded after primary vaccination were detected again (roughly 96% of CD4 and under 90% of CD8), suggesting broad maintenance of memory.

TCR cDNA was made using 5'RACE template switching, a step that added a universal primer site and unique molecular identifiers. Priming of cDNA synthesis was performed from both the TCR alpha and TCR beta constant segments. Libraries were amplified in two PCR steps, with sample barcodes and sequencing adapters added in the second step. Libraries were sequenced on Illumina HiSeq 2500 (2x100 bp) or NovaSeq (2x150 bp). From the authors' description of their analysis: Demultiplexing of reads and collapsing into UMI consensus sequences were performed with MIGEC, and V(D)J alignment was carried out with MiXCR. Clonotypes responding to the vaccine were identified with edgeR on replicate PBMC samples, with the criteria of FDR below 0.01 and a log2 fold change above 5 up to day 15. Each bulk clonotype received a CD4 or CD8 identity based on whether the sequenced CD4 or CD8 repertoire contained that clonotype at higher abundance. In TCRdb, the public reads were trimmed at Q25 with fastp and aligned with MiXCR, with productive beta chains retained. Merged by CDR3 protein, the rows form single entries marked with the most common genes and DNA. The V and J calls were not made by the authors but by TCRdb's processing. In all, the sample holds roughly 110,000 distinct CDR3 sequences, and approximately 8.4% of those were seen once. The ten top clones hold around 25% of the sample.

The meaning of the sample's treatment or condition label: live attenuated yellow fever vaccine strain. PBMCs were isolated from peripheral blood using a standard Ficoll-Paque protocol. CD4 and CD8 T-cell fractions were isolated with Dynabeads CD4 and CD8 positive selection kits. TriZol was used to extract RNA from bulk PBMCs, CD4 and CD8 fractions, and dextramer-positive and dextramer-negative fractions. Comment on this clonotype: Its antigen target is currently unknown. This may be a read error: a much more frequent sequence differs by one nucleotide.

The TCR comes from a man aged 25-40 years who received the YFV17D yellow fever vaccine. Sequences were derived from CD8+ T cells sorted from PBMCs, sampled 45 days after the yellow fever booster vaccination.

The DNA is TGTGCCGGCAGCGACTCGGGACTAGCGGAATACAATGAGCAGTTCTTC. This is translated as CAGSDSGLAEYNEQFF. The V gene is TRBV9 and the J gene is TRBJ2-1, with 11 junctional bases fitting TRBD2. CDR1 SGDLS and CDR2 YYNGEE are derived from the germline V gene. Including cysteine and phenylalanine, the CDR3 has 16 amino acids. CDR3 DNA only is kept here, 48 bases in frame from base 1.